The rows below give T cell receptor beta chains drawn from one sample of a study of T cell responses to AZD1222 COVID-19 vaccine. Method: immunoSEQ multiplex PCR; TCRdb's copy keeps in-frame clones and lacks some. Among about 150,000 clones listed, roughly 87% were seen once. The sample in question was peripheral blood, obtained on day 0 of AZD1222 vaccination. Receptors originate from an adult in good health. Both conserved end residues are part of each CDR3. Fields, in order: V gene, J gene, clone size, D gene, CDR3 protein, CDR3 DNA. The D gene is left open where the match is weak. Clone size is stated in some rows and not others, as once, few, many or a class when expanded.

v_call: TRBV19
j_call: TRBJ2-1
clone_size: once
d_call: .
cdr3_aa: CASSIKGNIEQFF
cdr3_nt: TGTGCCAGTAGTATTAAGGGCAACATCGAGCAGTTCTTC

v_call: TRBV3-1/TRBV3-2
j_call: TRBJ1-5
clone_size: few
d_call: TRBD1
cdr3_aa: CASSQGDSSNQPQHF
cdr3_nt: TGTGCCAGCAGCCAGGGGGACAGTAGCAATCAGCCCCAGCATTTT

v_call: TRBV4-3
j_call: TRBJ2-7
clone_size: .
d_call: TRBD2
cdr3_aa: CASSQGVPGTSGSYEQYF
cdr3_nt: TGCGCCAGCAGCCAAGGGGTTCCCGGGACTAGCGGCTCCTACGAGCAGTACTTC

v_call: TRBV4-3
j_call: TRBJ1-2
clone_size: .
d_call: .
cdr3_aa: CASSQGMEGYTF
cdr3_nt: TGCGCCAGCAGCCAGGGAATGGAGGGCTACACCTTC

v_call: TRBV28
j_call: TRBJ2-2
clone_size: .
d_call: TRBD2
cdr3_aa: CASSLAETSGTTGELFF
cdr3_nt: TGTGCCAGCAGTTTAGCGGAGACTAGCGGGACTACCGGGGAGCTGTTTTTT

v_call: TRBV30
j_call: TRBJ1-3
clone_size: once
d_call: TRBD1
cdr3_aa: CAWSGYTGDFSGNTIYF
cdr3_nt: TGTGCCTGGAGTGGATATACAGGGGACTTCAGTGGAAACACCATATATTTT

v_call: TRBV29-1
j_call: TRBJ1-1
clone_size: .
d_call: .
cdr3_aa: CSVFPIGGVTEAFF
cdr3_nt: TGCAGCGTTTTTCCTATCGGGGGGGTCACTGAAGCTTTCTTT

v_call: TRBV6-6
j_call: TRBJ2-1
clone_size: .
d_call: .
cdr3_aa: CASSPTAYNEQFF
cdr3_nt: TGTGCCAGCAGTCCGACAGCCTACAATGAGCAGTTCTTC

v_call: TRBV10-1
j_call: TRBJ2-2
clone_size: .
d_call: .
cdr3_aa: CARSKGTGELFF
cdr3_nt: TGCGCCAGGTCCAAGGGCACCGGGGAGCTGTTTTTT

v_call: TRBV5-5
j_call: TRBJ1-4
clone_size: .
d_call: TRBD1
cdr3_aa: CASSFPGQTEKLFF
cdr3_nt: TGTGCCAGCAGCTTCCCGGGACAGACTGAAAAACTGTTTTTT

v_call: TRBV27
j_call: TRBJ1-5
clone_size: .
d_call: .
cdr3_aa: CASSLSPRGSNQPQHF
cdr3_nt: TGTGCCAGCAGTTTATCGCCCAGGGGAAGCAATCAGCCCCAGCATTTT

v_call: TRBV5-4
j_call: TRBJ2-3
clone_size: .
d_call: .
cdr3_aa: CASSPGSNTDTQYF
cdr3_nt: TGTGCCAGCAGTCCGGGGAGTAACACAGATACGCAGTATTTT

v_call: TRBV5-1
j_call: TRBJ1-2
clone_size: .
d_call: .
cdr3_aa: CASSYEAGRGGYTF
cdr3_nt: TGCGCCAGCAGCTACGAAGCGGGTCGGGGTGGCTACACCTTC

v_call: TRBV19
j_call: TRBJ1-2
clone_size: .
d_call: TRBD1
cdr3_aa: CASTPSGQSYGYTF
cdr3_nt: TGTGCCAGTACCCCTTCGGGACAGTCCTATGGCTACACCTTC

v_call: TRBV6-2/TRBV6-3
j_call: TRBJ2-5
clone_size: .
d_call: TRBD2
cdr3_aa: CASSRGLAGTETQYF
cdr3_nt: TGTGCCAGCAGCCGCGGACTAGCGGGAACAGAGACCCAGTACTTC

v_call: TRBV11-2
j_call: TRBJ1-2
clone_size: .
d_call: TRBD1
cdr3_aa: CASSDRDRGPNYGYTF
cdr3_nt: TGTGCCAGCAGCGACCGGGACAGGGGGCCGAACTATGGCTACACCTTC

v_call: TRBV7-3
j_call: TRBJ2-2
clone_size: .
d_call: TRBD1
cdr3_aa: CASSVSPQGVYGELFF
cdr3_nt: TGTGCCAGCAGCGTTAGTCCCCAGGGGGTTTACGGGGAGCTGTTTTTT